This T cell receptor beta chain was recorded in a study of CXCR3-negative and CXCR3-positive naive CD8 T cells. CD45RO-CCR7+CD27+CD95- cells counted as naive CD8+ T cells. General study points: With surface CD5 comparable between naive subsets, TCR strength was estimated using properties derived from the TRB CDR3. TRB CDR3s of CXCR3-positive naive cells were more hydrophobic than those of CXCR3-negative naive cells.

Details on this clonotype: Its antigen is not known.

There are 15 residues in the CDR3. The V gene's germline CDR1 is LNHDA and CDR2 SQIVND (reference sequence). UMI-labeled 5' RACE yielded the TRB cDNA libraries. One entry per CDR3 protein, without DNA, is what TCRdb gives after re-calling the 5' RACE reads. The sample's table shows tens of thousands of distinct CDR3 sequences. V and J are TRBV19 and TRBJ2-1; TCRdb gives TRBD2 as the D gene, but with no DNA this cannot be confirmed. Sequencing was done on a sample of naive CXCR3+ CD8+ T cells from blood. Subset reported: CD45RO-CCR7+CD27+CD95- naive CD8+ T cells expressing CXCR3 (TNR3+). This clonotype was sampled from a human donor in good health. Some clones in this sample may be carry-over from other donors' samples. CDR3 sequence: CASTPGLAGGNEQFF.